The 28 T cell receptor beta chains below were found in one sample sequenced in a study of identifying expanded T cells in peripheral blood. Sequenced by immunoSEQ multiplex PCR; TCRdb stores in-frame clones only, minus some. This table has about 74,000 clones, approximately 84% appearing once. Sequencing was performed on blood. These receptors were obtained from a person aged 18-69 years in good health.

The CDR3 spells CASSVLQGTEQFF. CDR3 in DNA: TGTGCCAGCAGCGTACTACAGGGTACTGAGCAGTTCTTC. The chain has TRBV7-2 and TRBJ2-1; the D gene is possibly TRBD1 (6 bases). The CDR3 is 13 amino acids. V lost 5 bases and J 9 bases, leaving 14 bases between the germline ends. Germline V lookup: CDR1 SGHTA, CDR2 FQGNSA.

CDR3 bases: TGTGCCAGCAGGTCTATCGGAAATTATGGCTACACCTTC. Translation: CASRSIGNYGYTF. This chain joins TRBV6-6 and TRBJ1-2; D gene uncertain. This CDR3 contains 13 residues. Per germline, CDR1 MNHNY and CDR2 SVGAGI (reference sequence). V lost 6 bases, J lost 5 bases, and 13 bases lay in between.

The chain combines TRBV13 with TRBJ2-1, with D perhaps TRBD2 (7 bases). Germline assignment: CDR1 PRHDT and CDR2 FYEKMQ (reference sequence). The V gene lost 5 bases and the J gene lost 6 bases, with 17 bases spanning the gap. The CDR3 extends over 15 amino acids. The CDR3 loop reads CASSVGGAGRNEQFF. In DNA form, the CDR3 reads TGTGCCAGCAGCGTTGGGGGGGCAGGGCGCAATGAGCAGTTCTTC.

The chain carries TRBV10-3 and TRBJ2-3; the D is unclear. The CDR3 covers 15 residues. V was trimmed by 4 bases and J by 7 bases, leaving 18 bases between them. Germline CDR1 is ENHRY and CDR2 is SYGVKD. The DNA of the CDR3 is TGTGCCATCAGTGCGTTAACCCCGCTGGGGAATACGCAGTATTTT. Its protein is CAISALTPLGNTQYF.

The chain employs TRBV7-6 and TRBJ2-7; weak D call: TRBD1 (6 bases). V lost 5 bases and J 0 bases, leaving 17 bases between the germline ends. The CDR3 spans 16 residues. Germline V gene sequence: CDR1 SGHVS, CDR2 FNYEAQ. Here the CDR3 reads CASSPEGQSSSYEQYF. The CDR3 DNA reads as TGTGCCAGCAGCCCCGAGGGACAATCGAGCTCCTACGAGCAGTACTTC.

This clone has more than one count but fewer than ten. This chain joins TRBV28 and TRBJ2-7, with TRBD2 matching 8 bases. The CDR3 runs to 15 residues. The V and J ends lost 2 bases and 5 bases, in that order; junction bases with no gene match: 8. CDR1 MDHEN and CDR2 SYDVKM come from the germline V gene. Here the CDR3 DNA reads TGTGCCAGCAGTTTAAGCGGGAGTCAGTCGGACGAGCAGTACTTC. This sequence encodes CASSLSGSQSDEQYF.

The chain has TRBV5-6 and TRBJ2-5, with D tentatively TRBD2 (6 bases). The length of the CDR3 is 19 residues. Germline-derived CDR1 and CDR2 are SGHDT and YYEEEE. V shed 4 bases and J shed 2 bases, with 27 bases lying between them. DNA of the CDR3: TGTGCCAGCAGCCAGGAGCTTTGGGCTTGGGAGGCCACACAAGAGACCCAGTACTTC. This codes for CASSQELWAWEATQETQYF.

The V call is TRBV11-1, the J call TRBJ2-3; tentatively, D is TRBD2 (5 bases). V was pared by 2 bases and J by 5 bases, with 8 bases between. The CDR3 totals 13 residues. The germline gives CDR1 SGHAT, CDR2 FQDESV (reference sequence). The CDR3 sequence is CASSLSGGDTQYF. DNA for the CDR3: TGTGCCAGCAGCTTAAGCGGAGGAGATACGCAGTATTTT.

The chain couples TRBV10-1 to TRBJ2-3, with D perhaps matching TRBD1 (5 bases). The ends were cut back, 7 bases at V and 6 bases at J, with 14 bases in the middle. The CDR3 extends over 13 amino acids. The germline CDR1 and CDR2 sequences are WNHNN and SYGVQD (reference sequence). CDR3 protein: CASTILQVDTQYF. In DNA, the CDR3 is TGCGCCAGCACCATCCTACAGGTTGATACGCAGTATTTT.

V and J are TRBV6-5 and TRBJ2-3; 9 nucleotides agree with TRBD2. V lost 5 bases, J lost 10 bases, and 10 bases stayed unmatched. The CDR3 has 14 residues. CDR1 and CDR2 (germline): MNHEY, SVGAGI. The chain's CDR3 is CASSTGTSSGSQYF. The CDR3, as DNA: TGTGCCAGCAGTACCGGGACTAGCTCTGGGTCGCAGTATTTT.

The chain combines TRBV7-9 with TRBJ2-7; TRBD2 aligns across 11 bases. Germline CDR1 is SEHNR and CDR2 is FQNEAQ (reference sequence). With 4 bases clipped from V and 4 bases from J, the junction kept 3 bases outside the gene matches. The length of the CDR3 is 14 residues. The CDR3 bases are TGTGCCAGCAGCTCCGGGACTAGCGGATACGAGCAGTACTTC. It encodes CASSSGTSGYEQYF.

J is TRBJ1-1 and V is TRBV10-3; D may be TRBD1 (5 bases). V was pared by 6 bases and J by 0 bases, with 14 bases between. CDR1 and CDR2 from the germline V gene are ENHRY and SYGVKD. The CDR3 contains 15 residues. CDR3 protein: CAISRDGLMNTEAFF. CDR3 nucleotide sequence: TGTGCCATCAGCCGGGACGGATTAATGAACACTGAAGCTTTCTTT.

This chain uses TRBV19 with TRBJ2-6; no clear D gene. This CDR3 is built from 15 residues. V lost 3 bases and J lost 2, with 8 bases in between. Per the germline V gene, CDR1 is LNHDA and CDR2 is SQIVND (reference sequence). The CDR3: CASSIKGPGANVLTF. CDR3 nucleotides: TGTGCCAGTAGTATCAAAGGGCCTGGGGCCAACGTCCTGACTTTC. Based on the CDR3 plus reference TRBV19 and TRBJ2-6, the full variable domain is DGGITQSPKYLFRKEGQNVTLSCEQNLNHDAMYWYRQDPGQGLRLIYYSQIVNDFQKGDIAEGYSVSREKKESFPLTVTSAQKNPTAFYLCASSIKGPGANVLTFGAGSRLTVL.

The chain is built from TRBV19 and TRBJ2-1; 7 positions match TRBD1. This CDR3 comprises 16 residues. The germline gives CDR1 LNHDA, CDR2 SQIVND (reference sequence). The junction had 10 bases not matched to a gene; V was cut back by 5 bases and J by 3 bases. CDR3 region: CASSAIDREIYNEQFF. CDR3 nucleotide sequence: TGTGCCAGTAGTGCAATCGACAGGGAAATCTACAATGAGCAGTTCTTC.

The genes are TRBV5-1 and TRBJ2-3; D not resolved. The CDR3 totals 15 residues. In germline, CDR1 is SGHRS, CDR2 YFSETQ. V shed 2 bases and J shed 1 base, with 11 bases lying between them. The DNA of the CDR3 is TGCGCCAGCAGCTTTACCTCGGTTGGCACAGATACGCAGTATTTT. Residues: CASSFTSVGTDTQYF. Variable domain in full (rest from reference TRBV5-1 and TRBJ2-3): KAGVTQTPRYLIKTRGQQVTLSCSPISGHRSVSWYQQTPGQGLQFLFEYFSETQRNKGNFPGRFSGRQFSNSRSEMNVSTLELGDSALYLCASSFTSVGTDTQYFGPGTRLTVL.

This rearrangement joins TRBV5-1 to TRBJ2-6; maybe TRBD1 (6 bases). This CDR3 region has 17 residues. Germline values: CDR1 SGHRS, CDR2 YFSETQ. The V end lost 3 bases, the J end lost 0 bases, and 13 bases lay between the germline ends. CDR3 coding DNA: TGCGCCAGCAGCTCCGGGACACTGACCTCTGGGGCCAACGTCCTGACTTTC. As protein: CASSSGTLTSGANVLTF. Combining the CDR3 with reference TRBV5-1 and TRBJ2-6 gives the whole variable domain KAGVTQTPRYLIKTRGQQVTLSCSPISGHRSVSWYQQTPGQGLQFLFEYFSETQRNKGNFPGRFSGRQFSNSRSEMNVSTLELGDSALYLCASSSGTLTSGANVLTFGAGSRLTVL.

In its sample, this clone was seen a few times. The rearrangement uses TRBV6-5 and TRBJ1-2; 8 positions match TRBD1. The CDR3 extends over 14 amino acids. Germline loops: CDR1 MNHEY, CDR2 SVGAGI. V was pared by 7 bases and J by 5 bases, with 9 bases of the junction left unmatched. The CDR3 loop reads CASTSPGGGYGYTF. CDR3 DNA: TGTGCCAGCACCTCCCCAGGGGGCGGTTATGGCTACACCTTC.

The V call is TRBV7-8, the J call TRBJ1-1, with a weak D call TRBD1 (6 bases). The CDR3 contains 13 residues. Germline loops: CDR1 SGHVS, CDR2 FQNEAQ. Trimming took off 5 bases at V and 5 bases at J, with 12 bases between the two ends. The CDR3 reads CASSDSGVTEAFF. In DNA, the CDR3 is TGTGCCAGCAGCGATTCAGGGGTAACTGAAGCTTTCTTT.

The CDR3 spells CASSLLQSAGELFF. The CDR3 bases are TGTGCCAGCAGCTTACTACAATCGGCCGGGGAGCTGTTTTTT. The V and J genes are TRBV7-9 and TRBJ2-2; D is uncertain. Germline CDR1 and CDR2: SEHNR and FQNEAQ (reference sequence). This CDR3 is 14 amino acids long. V was cut by 2 bases and J by 6 bases, with 10 bases left in between.

The rearrangement links TRBV29-1 to TRBJ2-7, with 11 bases aligning to TRBD2. The trim removed 4 bases at V and 2 bases at J, leaving 4 bases unmatched. The CDR3 has 14 amino acids. The germline V gene encodes CDR1 SQVTM and CDR2 ANQGSEA. As DNA, the CDR3 is TGCAGCGTTGTAATACTAGCGGGAGCCTACGAGCAGTACTTC. This sequence encodes CSVVILAGAYEQYF.

V and J are TRBV19 and TRBJ1-5; TRBD1 agrees at 8 bases. CDR1 and CDR2 from the germline V gene are LNHDA and SQIVND (reference sequence). The CDR3 runs to 15 residues. The junction had 7 bases not matched to a gene; V was cut back by 5 bases and J by 4 bases. Written as DNA, the CDR3 is TGTGCCAGTAGTGACAGGACAGGGTTAAATCAGCCCCAGCATTTT. Amino acids: CASSDRTGLNQPQHF.

In regard to this clone: A read error may account for a junction end that differs from germline. The chain has TRBV29-1 and TRBJ2-5; D uncertain. The CDR3 is 9 amino acids. Germline V gives CDR1 SQVTM, CDR2 ANQGSEA. CDR3 in DNA: TGCAGCGTTGACCCCGGCTGGAACTTC. Translated, it gives CSVDPGWNF.

The chain employs TRBV2 and TRBJ2-6; a weak D match, TRBD1 (6 bases). The CDR3 consists of 15 residues. CDR1 is SNHLY and CDR2 is FYNNEI in the germline V gene. Trimming shortened V by 8 bases and J by 0 bases, and 11 bases separated the two germline ends. CDR3 DNA: TGTGCCAGCGGGGACATTGACTCTGGGGCCAACGTCCTGACTTTC. Its protein is CASGDIDSGANVLTF.

This chain uses TRBV27 with TRBJ2-7, with D tentatively TRBD1 (5 bases). Germline V gene lookup returns CDR1 MNHEY and CDR2 SMNVEV (reference sequence). This CDR3 is built from 11 residues. Trimming took 6 bases from V and 12 from J, leaving 15 bases between them. The chain's CDR3 is CASRTDTSLYF. CDR3 bases: TGTGCCAGCAGGACGGACACATCGTTGTACTTC.

This chain uses TRBV6-6 with TRBJ2-7; possible D gene TRBD1, 5 bases. Germline V gene data show CDR1 as MNHNY and CDR2 as SVGAGI (reference sequence). CDR3 length: 12 amino acids. V lost 7 bases, J lost 3 bases, and 10 bases lay in between. The CDR3 DNA reads TGTGCCAGCAAGATGGACAACTACGAGCAGTACTTC. It specifies CASKMDNYEQYF.

V and J are TRBV7-9 and TRBJ2-3; the D call may be TRBD1 or TRBD2 (5 bases each). CDR3 length equals 16 residues. V was cut by 5 bases and J by 2 bases, with 17 bases left in between. Germline loops: CDR1 SEHNR, CDR2 FQNEAQ (reference sequence). The chain's CDR3 is CASSRDRGPTTDTQYF. The CDR3 DNA reads TGTGCCAGCAGCCGGGACCGGGGCCCGACCACAGATACGCAGTATTTT.

The chain uses TRBV2 and TRBJ1-1; D might be TRBD1 (6 bases). Germline V gene sequence: CDR1 SNHLY, CDR2 FYNNEI. Trimming took 5 bases from V and 3 from J, leaving 16 bases between them. The CDR3 has 15 residues. The DNA for the CDR3 is TGTGCCAGCAGTTACGCCCGTGGGGGCGACACTGAAGCTTTCTTT. Protein: CASSYARGGDTEAFF.

This chain links TRBV19 with TRBJ2-7; 8 bases align to TRBD1. CDR3 length: 15 residues. The V gene end was trimmed by 3 bases and the J gene end by 4 bases; junction bases not matched to a gene: 8. CDR1 is LNHDA and CDR2 is SQIVND in the germline V gene (reference sequence). CDR3 in amino acids: CASSMAIDRGYEQYF. Written as DNA, the CDR3 is TGTGCCAGTAGTATGGCCATTGACAGGGGTTACGAGCAGTACTTC.